These T cell receptor beta chains were read from a single sample in a study of blood T cell repertoires in COVID-19. The data were produced by immunoSEQ multiplex PCR, yet TCRdb's version contains in-frame clones alone and is incomplete. The data hold hundreds of thousands of clones, with roughly 85% observed a single time. What was sequenced was peripheral blood. Receptors originate from a woman in her forties or fifties who had recovered from COVID-19. Both conserved end residues are part of each CDR3. D genes are given only for firm matches. Rows may omit the clone size; those that give it use once, few, many or a size class.

j_call | cdr3_length | d_call | v_call | clone_size | cdr3_aa | cdr3_nt
TRBJ1-2 | 13 | NA | TRBV19 | NA | CASSIDTYYGYTF | TGTGCCAGTAGTATTGACACCTACTATGGCTACACCTTC
TRBJ2-5 | 15 | TRBD1 | TRBV6-1 | NA | CASSEGGTAQETQYF | TGTGCCAGCAGTGAAGGTGGGACAGCCCAAGAGACCCAGTACTTC
TRBJ2-1 | 21 | TRBD2 | TRBV27 | NA | CASSPASWTSGVLSSYNEQFF | TGTGCCAGCAGTCCGGCTTCCTGGACTAGCGGGGTGCTTAGCTCCTACAATGAGCAGTTCTTC
TRBJ1-1 | 14 | NA | TRBV4-3 | few | CASRYRGGNTEAFF | TGCGCCAGCAGGTACCGGGGGGGGAACACTGAAGCTTTCTTT
TRBJ1-5 | 16 | NA | TRBV19 | NA | CASGLRDYYSNQPQHF | TGTGCCAGTGGACTCCGGGACTACTATAGCAATCAGCCCCAGCATTTT
TRBJ1-2 | 14 | TRBD1 | TRBV6-5 | NA | CASSYSGTGAGYTF | TGTGCCAGCAGTTATTCCGGGACAGGGGCTGGCTACACCTTC
TRBJ1-2 | 15 | NA | TRBV5-1 | few | CASSLDVGGAGGYTF | TGCGCCAGCAGCTTGGATGTAGGCGGGGCCGGTGGCTACACCTTC
TRBJ2-3 | 15 | NA | TRBV9 | NA | CASSLSGGRGDTQYF | TGTGCCAGCAGCTTGAGCGGAGGAAGGGGGGATACGCAGTATTTT
TRBJ1-6 | 16 | NA | TRBV18 | NA | CASSPPTSVNNSPLHF | TGTGCCAGCTCACCCCCAACGTCGGTGAATAATTCACCCCTCCACTTT
TRBJ1-4 | 15 | TRBD1 | TRBV13 | NA | CASSEDGQGNEKLFF | TGTGCCAGCAGCGAAGACGGACAGGGGAATGAAAAACTGTTTTTT
TRBJ2-1 | 15 | TRBD2 | TRBV4-2 | NA | CASSLSSGAWDEQFF | TGTGCCAGCAGCTTGTCTAGCGGGGCTTGGGATGAGCAGTTCTTC
TRBJ2-7 | 16 | TRBD2 | TRBV3-1/TRBV3-2 | few | CASSYNLPEAGGEQYF | TGTGCCAGCAGCTACAACCTACCGGAAGCGGGGGGAGAGCAGTACTTC
TRBJ2-3 | 15 | TRBD1 | TRBV9 | NA | CASSFGTGPTDTQYF | TGTGCCAGCAGTTTCGGGACAGGGCCCACAGATACGCAGTATTTT
TRBJ1-2 | 14 | NA | TRBV19 | NA | CASSTDTDNYGYTF | TGTGCCAGTAGTACGGACACCGATAACTATGGCTACACCTTC
TRBJ1-2 | 13 | NA | TRBV9 | NA | CASSDRDFYGYTF | TGTGCCAGCAGCGACAGGGATTTCTATGGCTACACCTTC
TRBJ1-6 | 13 | NA | TRBV25-1 | NA | CATSYGGDSPLHF | TGTGCCACCAGTTACGGCGGGGATTCACCCCTCCACTTT
TRBJ2-1 | 15 | TRBD2 | TRBV28 | NA | CASTTGTSGINEQFF | TGTGCCAGCACGACCGGGACTAGCGGGATCAATGAGCAGTTCTTC
TRBJ2-7 | 15 | NA | TRBV6-5 | NA | CASSYAYSGFYEQYF | TGTGCCAGCAGTTACGCGTACAGCGGATTCTACGAGCAGTACTTC
TRBJ2-1 | 18 | NA | TRBV18 | NA | CASSPLEELLSSYNEQFF | TGTGCCAGCTCACCTTTGGAGGAATTGTTGAGCTCCTACAATGAGCAGTTCTTC
TRBJ2-7 | 13 | TRBD1 | TRBV28 | NA | CASSSGQGAEQYF | TGTGCCAGCAGCTCGGGACAGGGGGCCGAGCAGTACTTC
TRBJ2-5 | 15 | NA | TRBV7-2 | NA | CASSLDRGGRETQYF | TGTGCCAGCAGCTTAGACAGGGGGGGAAGAGAGACCCAGTACTTC
TRBJ2-5 | 22 | TRBD2 | TRBV4-1 | NA | CASSLLTPQAGGPRGIQETQYF | TGCGCCAGCAGCCTGCTTACCCCCCAGGCGGGGGGGCCGCGGGGGATACAAGAGACCCAGTACTTC
TRBJ2-5 | 15 | TRBD2 | TRBV5-1 | NA | CASSLGLAGAGTQYF | TGCGCCAGCAGCTTGGGGCTAGCGGGAGCCGGGACCCAGTACTTC
TRBJ2-7 | 13 | NA | TRBV5-6 | NA | CASSLAGIYEQYF | TGTGCCAGCAGCTTGGCGGGAATCTACGAGCAGTACTTC